This T cell receptor beta chain was identified during a study of neurological immune-mediated disorders. Notes on the study in general: No CDR3 amino acid sequences recurred among expanded clones across subjects, suggesting private repertoires in all groups.

TCRdb called the 5' RACE reads again in MiXCR, with one record for every CDR3 protein. In the table there are tens of thousands of distinct CDR3 sequences, about a tenth of which are singletons. At least ten counts were recorded for this clonotype. The antigen is not known. Unmatched junction bases numbered 16, after V lost 3 bases and J lost 8 bases. Looked up from germline, CDR1 is SGHRS and CDR2 is YFSETQ. This CDR3 contains 18 residues. From 2 million PBMCs stored at -80 C, the unsorted libraries were generated. This clonotype was sampled from a man in his forties or fifties in good health. The sample taken for sequencing was PBMCs. This chain uses TRBV5-1 with TRBJ2-1; 11 bases agree with TRBD2. The CDR3 region is CASSSGSSGRPRHDEQFF. In nucleotides, the CDR3 is TGCGCCAGCAGCTCAGGGTCTAGCGGGAGGCCTAGGCACGATGAGCAGTTCTTC.